This T cell receptor beta chain is from a study of T cell repertoires in cytomegalovirus infection. Study as a whole: Public TCR beta signature analysis indicated the presence of both CMV infection and matching HLA type. Whole-study findings and limits: CMV carriers with the relevant HLA were identified by cumulative public TCR beta family frequency. The ex vivo response was dominated by HLA-C-restricted CMV-specific TCR beta clonotypes.

This clonotype was counted many times. Its specificity is unknown. Via MiXCR, TCRdb re-called the reads, giving one row per CDR3 protein. The sample includes tens of thousands of distinct CDR3 sequences, under 4.5% of them seen just once. The receptor was isolated from a human donor in good health (CMV status not recorded). Some clones in this sample may be carry-over from other donors' samples. The sample comprised PBMCs.

CDR3 nucleotides: TGTGCCAGCAGCAGGACTAGCGGGAGCTCCCCGTCCTACAATGAGCAGTTCTTC. Amino acid sequence: CASSRTSGSSPSYNEQFF. This rearrangement joins TRBV7-8 to TRBJ2-1; 13 bases match TRBD2. Trimming removed 5 bases from V and 1 base from J; junction bases left unmatched: 8. Germline CDR1 reads SGHVS; CDR2 reads FQNEAQ. The CDR3 runs 18 residues.